This T cell receptor beta chain was recovered during a study of shared clonotypes between healthy human individuals. As to this clone: The antigen is unknown.

Whole-study findings and limits: For naive CD4 cells, 4% to 5% of clonotypes were shared across a few donors.

TCRdb's table, derived via immunoSEQ multiplex PCR, lists solely in-frame clones and lacks some. The repertoire consists of some 2.3 million clones, with over 85% occurring once and the leading ten covering 0.39%. Naive CD45RA+ and memory CD45RA-negative subsets were split from CD4+ cells. The TCR was taken from a young man in good health. Some clones in this sample may be carry-over from other donors' samples. Sequenced sample: naive CD4+ T cells from PBMCs. Subset defined: CD45RA+ positively selected.

CDR3 region: CASNPRSAGANEQYF. As DNA, the CDR3 is TGTGCCAGCAATCCCCGTTCGGCAGGGGCTAACGAGCAGTACTTC. The rearrangement links TRBV6-1 to TRBJ2-7; D is possibly TRBD1 (6 bases). Looked up from germline, CDR1 is MNHNS and CDR2 is SASEGT. The ends were cut back, 7 bases at V and 5 bases at J, with 21 bases in the middle. The CDR3 contains 15 residues.